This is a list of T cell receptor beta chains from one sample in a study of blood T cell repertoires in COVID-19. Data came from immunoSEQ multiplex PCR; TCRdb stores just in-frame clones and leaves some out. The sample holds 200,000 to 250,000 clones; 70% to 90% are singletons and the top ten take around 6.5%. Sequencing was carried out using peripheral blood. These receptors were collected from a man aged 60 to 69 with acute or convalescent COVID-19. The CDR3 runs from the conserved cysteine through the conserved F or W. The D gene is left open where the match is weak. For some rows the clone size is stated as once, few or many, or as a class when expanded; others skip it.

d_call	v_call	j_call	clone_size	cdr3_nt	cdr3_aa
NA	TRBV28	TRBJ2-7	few	TGTGCCAGCACCGTTCCCAGGGGCGGGCCGAGCTCCTACGAGCAGTACTTC	CASTVPRGGPSSYEQYF
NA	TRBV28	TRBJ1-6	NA	TGTGCCAGCAGTTTACAAGGGGCGCAGAGTAATTCACCCCTCCACTTT	CASSLQGAQSNSPLHF
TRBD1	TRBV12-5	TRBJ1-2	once	TGTGCTAGTGGTGAGCCGGGACAGACTAACTATGGCTACACCTTC	CASGEPGQTNYGYTF
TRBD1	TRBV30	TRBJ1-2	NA	TGTGCCAGGGACAGGGGGTATGATGGCTACACCTTC	CARDRGYDGYTF
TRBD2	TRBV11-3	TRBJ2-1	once	TGTGCCAGCAGCTTCCTGGGGACTAGCTCCTACAATGAGCAGTTCTTC	CASSFLGTSSYNEQFF
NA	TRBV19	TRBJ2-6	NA	TGTGCCAGTAAGGTGGGGGGACAGCGAACCCACTCTGGGGCCAACGTCCTGACTTTC	CASKVGGQRTHSGANVLTF
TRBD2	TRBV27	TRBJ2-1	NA	TGTGCCAGCAGTTCTCCAGCGGGAGGGCAGAATGAGCAGTTCTTC	CASSSPAGGQNEQFF
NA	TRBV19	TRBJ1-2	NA	TGTGCCAGTAGTGGACAGCTTAACTATGGCTACACCTTC	CASSGQLNYGYTF
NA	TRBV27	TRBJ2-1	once	TGTGCCAGCGCCCATATGGCCAGTGACAGTGAGCAGTTCTTC	CASAHMASDSEQFF
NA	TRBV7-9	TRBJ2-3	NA	TGTGCCAGCAGATTGTCCCGGGGAACAGATACGCAGTATTTT	CASRLSRGTDTQYF
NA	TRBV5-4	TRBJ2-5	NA	TGTGCCAGCAGCTTGACACCATTCAGGGAGACCCAGTACTTC	CASSLTPFRETQYF
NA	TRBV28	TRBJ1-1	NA	TGTGCCAGCAGTTTACGGTACACTGAAGCTTTCTTT	CASSLRYTEAFF
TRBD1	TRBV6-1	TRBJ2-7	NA	TGTGCCAGCAGTGAAGCTATCCTTTCCGCAGGGGGCCCCTACGAGCAGTACTTC	CASSEAILSAGGPYEQYF
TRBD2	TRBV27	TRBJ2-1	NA	TGTGCCAGCAGTTTCCGGGAGGGTAATAATGAGCAGTTCTTC	CASSFREGNNEQFF
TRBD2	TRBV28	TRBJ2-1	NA	TGTGCCAGCAGTCTCGGGACTAGCCCGAGTCTCCATGAGCAGTTCTTC	CASSLGTSPSLHEQFF
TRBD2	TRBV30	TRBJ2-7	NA	TGTGCCTGGAGTGCCGGCGGGAGATGGTACGAGCAGTACTTC	CAWSAGGRWYEQYF
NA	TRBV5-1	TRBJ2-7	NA	TGCGCCAGCAGCTCCCGGGGAGGGGGCTCCTACGAGCAGTACTTC	CASSSRGGGSYEQYF
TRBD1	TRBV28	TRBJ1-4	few	TGTGCCAGCAGTCCGCCGGACAGGGTGCGAGAAAAACTGTTTTTT	CASSPPDRVREKLFF
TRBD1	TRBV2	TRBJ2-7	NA	TGTGCCAGCAGACTCCTACCGGGACAGGGAGCCTACGAGCAGTACTTC	CASRLLPGQGAYEQYF
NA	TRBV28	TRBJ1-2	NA	TGTGCCAGCAGGTACAGGTCCTCTAACTATGGCTACACCTTC	CASRYRSSNYGYTF
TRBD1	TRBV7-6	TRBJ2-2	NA	TGTGCCAGCAGCCCGACAGGGACGAACACCGGGGAGCTGTTTTTT	CASSPTGTNTGELFF
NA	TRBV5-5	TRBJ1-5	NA	TGTGCCAGCAGCTTCTGGGGGGAAAGCAATCAGCCCCAGCATTTT	CASSFWGESNQPQHF
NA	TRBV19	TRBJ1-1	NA	TGTGCCAGTAAAGTAAGAGAGTTGTACACTGAAGCTTTCTTT	CASKVRELYTEAFF
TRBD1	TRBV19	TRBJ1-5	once	TGTGCCACTCGTCCGGGACAGGGAATCAATCAGCCCCAGCATTTT	CATRPGQGINQPQHF
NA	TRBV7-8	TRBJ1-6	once	TGTGCCAGCAGCCCGTCTTCCCTGAGCTCCTATAATTCACCCCTCCACTTT	CASSPSSLSSYNSPLHF
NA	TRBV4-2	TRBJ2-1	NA	TGTGCCAGCAGCCAAGATAGGAGTGAGCAGTTCTTC	CASSQDRSEQFF
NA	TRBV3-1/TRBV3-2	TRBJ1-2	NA	TGTGCCAGCAGCCACCCGGGATGGGAGGATGGCTACACCTTC	CASSHPGWEDGYTF
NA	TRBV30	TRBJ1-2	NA	TGTGCCTGGACCTGGCCCCGGGACTACGTGCCCCTTCACTATGGCTACACCTTC	CAWTWPRDYVPLHYGYTF
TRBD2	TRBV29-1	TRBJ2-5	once	TGCAGCGTTGGGTGGGAACTAGCGGGAGGTAGCCAGTACTTC	CSVGWELAGGSQYF
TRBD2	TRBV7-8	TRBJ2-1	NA	TGTGCCAGCAGCCAGAAGATACCTAGCGGGAGGTGGGATGAGCAGTTCTTC	CASSQKIPSGRWDEQFF
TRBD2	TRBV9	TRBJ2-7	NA	TGTGCCAGCAGCCCCGGACTAGGACACTACGAGCAGTACTTC	CASSPGLGHYEQYF
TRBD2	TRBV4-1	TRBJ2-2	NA	TGCGCCAGCAGCCAAGCAACTAGCGGGACCGGGGAGCTGTTTTTT	CASSQATSGTGELFF
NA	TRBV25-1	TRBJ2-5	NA	TGTGCCAGCAGTGACCCACAGGGGACCCAGTACTTC	CASSDPQGTQYF
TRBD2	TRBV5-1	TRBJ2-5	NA	TGCGCCAGCAGCTTGGAGGTAGCGGGAGTAGAGACCCAGTACTTC	CASSLEVAGVETQYF
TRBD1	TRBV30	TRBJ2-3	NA	TGTGCCTGGACAGCGACAGGGGGCACCGGCACAGATACGCAGTATTTT	CAWTATGGTGTDTQYF
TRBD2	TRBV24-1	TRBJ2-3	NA	TGTGCCACCAGTGACCCCCAGGCGGGAGCGGCAGATACGCAGTATTTT	CATSDPQAGAADTQYF
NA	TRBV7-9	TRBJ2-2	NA	TGTGCCAGCAGCTTCTCTGCGCCCCACGGGGAGCTGTTTTTT	CASSFSAPHGELFF
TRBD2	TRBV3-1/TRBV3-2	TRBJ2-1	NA	TGTGCCAGCAACGGACTAGCGGGAGGGGGTGAGCAGTTCTTC	CASNGLAGGGEQFF
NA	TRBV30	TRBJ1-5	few	TGTGCCTGGAGTTACATGCCCGATCAGCCCCAGCATTTT	CAWSYMPDQPQHF
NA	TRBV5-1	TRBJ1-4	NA	TGCGCCAGCAGCCCCGGATCAGCGGGGATTGGTGAAAAACTGTTTTTT	CASSPGSAGIGEKLFF
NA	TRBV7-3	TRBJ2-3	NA	TGTGCCAGCAGCCCATCAGGGGACCCCACAGATACGCAGTATTTT	CASSPSGDPTDTQYF
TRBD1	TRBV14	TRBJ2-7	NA	TGTGCCAGTAGCCAAGCGCCGGGACAGAGGGCCGTTCGGCAGTACTTC	CASSQAPGQRAVRQYF
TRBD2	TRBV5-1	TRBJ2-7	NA	TGCGCCAGCAGTAGTACGACTAGCGGATTCTCCTACGAGCAGTACTTC	CASSSTTSGFSYEQYF
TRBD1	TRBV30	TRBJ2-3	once	TGTGCCTGGAGCCCGGGACAGGCTGCCACAGATACGCAGTATTTT	CAWSPGQAATDTQYF
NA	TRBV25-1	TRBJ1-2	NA	TGTGCCAGCAGTGAATTAGGAGGGGACCACTATGGCTACACCTTC	CASSELGGDHYGYTF
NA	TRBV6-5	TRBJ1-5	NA	TGTGCCAGCGGGCAGACATATAGCAATCAGCCCCAGCATTTT	CASGQTYSNQPQHF
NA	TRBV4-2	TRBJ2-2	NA	TGTGCCAGCAGCCGCGGGCTAGCCGAGACCGGGGAGCTGTTTTTT	CASSRGLAETGELFF
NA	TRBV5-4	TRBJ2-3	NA	TGTGCCAGCAGCTTGAGGACAGCTAGCACAGATACGCAGTATTTT	CASSLRTASTDTQYF
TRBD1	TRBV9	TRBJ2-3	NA	TGTGCCAGCAGCGTAGTAAGGACAGGGGTGGGAAATACGCAGTATTTT	CASSVVRTGVGNTQYF
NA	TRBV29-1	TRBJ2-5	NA	TGCAGCGTTTCCGCTGGACAGCAACAAGAGACCCAGTACTTC	CSVSAGQQQETQYF
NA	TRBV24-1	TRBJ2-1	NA	TGTGCCACCAGTGATTTGCGGAGTAACAATGAGCAGTTCTTC	CATSDLRSNNEQFF
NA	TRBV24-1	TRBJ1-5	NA	TGTGCCACCAGTGATCCCCCCCCAGGGTCGACCCAGCATTTT	CATSDPPPGSTQHF
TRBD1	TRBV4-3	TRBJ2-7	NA	TGCGCCAGCAGCCAAGGGGGCCAGGGGGCAGGGGAGCAGTACTTC	CASSQGGQGAGEQYF
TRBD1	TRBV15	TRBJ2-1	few	TGTGCCACCCGCGACGGGGGACAGGGGACCTACAATGAGCAGTTCTTC	CATRDGGQGTYNEQFF
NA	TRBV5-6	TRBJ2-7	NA	TGTGCCAGCAGCTTAGAGCACGCCGACTCCTACGAGCAGTACTTC	CASSLEHADSYEQYF
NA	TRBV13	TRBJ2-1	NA	TGTGCCAGCAGCCCCGGACTAGGGGGTGAGCAGTTCTTC	CASSPGLGGEQFF
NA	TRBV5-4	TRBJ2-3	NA	TGTGCCAGCAGCACCCCGACAGCGATAGATACGCAGTATTTT	CASSTPTAIDTQYF
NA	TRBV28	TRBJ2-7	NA	TGTGCCAGCAGTTTTACCCCAACGAGGATGACCTACGAGCAGTACTTC	CASSFTPTRMTYEQYF
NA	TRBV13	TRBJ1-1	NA	TGTGCCAGCAGCTTAGCTGGGAGGAACACTGAAGCTTTCTTT	CASSLAGRNTEAFF